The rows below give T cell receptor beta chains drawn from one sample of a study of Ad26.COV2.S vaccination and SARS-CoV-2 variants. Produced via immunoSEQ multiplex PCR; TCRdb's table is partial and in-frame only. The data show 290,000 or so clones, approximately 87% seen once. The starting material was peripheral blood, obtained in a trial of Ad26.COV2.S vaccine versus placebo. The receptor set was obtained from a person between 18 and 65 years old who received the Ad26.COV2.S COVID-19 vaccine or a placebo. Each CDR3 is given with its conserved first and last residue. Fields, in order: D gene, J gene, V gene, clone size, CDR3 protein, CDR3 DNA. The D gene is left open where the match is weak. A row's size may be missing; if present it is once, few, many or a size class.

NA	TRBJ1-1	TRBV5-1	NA	CASRAGGQNTEAFF	TGCGCCAGCAGGGCGGGCGGACAGAACACTGAAGCTTTCTTT
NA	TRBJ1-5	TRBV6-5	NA	CASSYDGAGNQPQHF	TGTGCCAGCAGTTACGACGGTGCGGGCAATCAGCCCCAGCATTTT
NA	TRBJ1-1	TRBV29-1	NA	CSVQGGSGSREAFF	TGCAGCGTCCAAGGAGGTTCAGGGAGCCGTGAAGCTTTCTTT
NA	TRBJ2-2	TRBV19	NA	CASTILLQAGPGELFF	TGTGCCAGTACCATATTACTCCAAGCCGGCCCGGGGGAGCTGTTTTTT
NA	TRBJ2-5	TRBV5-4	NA	CASSPPDTQETQYF	TGTGCCAGCAGCCCCCCGGACACACAAGAGACCCAGTACTTC
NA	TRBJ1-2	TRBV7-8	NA	CASSYKQTEIYGYTF	TGTGCCAGCAGCTATAAACAGACGGAGATTTATGGCTACACCTTC
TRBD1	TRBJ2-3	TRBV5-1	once	CASLGTGNTDTQYF	TGCGCCAGTCTCGGGACAGGGAACACAGATACGCAGTATTTT
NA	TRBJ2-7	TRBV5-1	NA	CASTGGSGLPYEQYF	TGCGCCTCGACTGGGGGTAGCGGACTACCCTACGAGCAGTACTTC
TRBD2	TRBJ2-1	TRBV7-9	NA	CASSPLGLAGGYNEQFF	TGTGCCAGCAGCCCATTGGGACTAGCGGGAGGGTACAATGAGCAGTTCTTC
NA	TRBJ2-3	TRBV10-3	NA	CAIKGQSTDTQYF	TGTGCCATCAAGGGCCAGAGCACAGATACGCAGTATTTT
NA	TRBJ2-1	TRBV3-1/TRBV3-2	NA	CASSLRGEGGNEQFF	TGTGCCAGCAGCCTAAGGGGCGAGGGGGGCAATGAGCAGTTCTTC
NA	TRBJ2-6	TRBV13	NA	CASSLRGPSANVLTF	TGTGCCAGCAGCTTACGAGGCCCTTCGGCCAACGTCCTGACTTTC
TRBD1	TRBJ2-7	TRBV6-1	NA	CASREGTGGYYEQYF	TGTGCCAGCAGAGAAGGAACAGGGGGCTATTACGAGCAGTACTTC
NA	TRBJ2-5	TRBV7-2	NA	CASSLDRQETQYF	TGTGCCAGCAGCTTAGACAGACAAGAGACCCAGTACTTC
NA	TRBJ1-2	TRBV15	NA	CATSRDPLLTGYGYTF	TGTGCCACCAGCAGAGATCCTCTTTTAACTGGCTATGGCTACACCTTC
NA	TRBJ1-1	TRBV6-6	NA	CASSYTGVRTTEAFF	TGTGCCAGCAGTTACACCGGGGTCAGGACCACTGAAGCTTTCTTT
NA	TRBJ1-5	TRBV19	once	CASSTFRGPQHF	TGTGCCAGTAGTACCTTTAGGGGGCCCCAGCATTTT
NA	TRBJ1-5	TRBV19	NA	CASSMTRGNQPQHF	TGTGCCAGTAGTATGACCAGGGGCAATCAGCCCCAGCATTTT
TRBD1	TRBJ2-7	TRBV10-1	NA	CASRDPRDSLPYEQYF	TGCGCCAGCAGAGACCCAAGGGACAGTCTTCCATACGAGCAGTACTTC
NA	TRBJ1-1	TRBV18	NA	CASSQLDKAGTEAFF	TGTGCCAGCTCACAGTTAGACAAAGCGGGCACTGAAGCTTTCTTT
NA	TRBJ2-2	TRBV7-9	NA	CASSPSSRVQNGELFF	TGTGCCAGCAGCCCCTCCTCCCGCGTCCAAAACGGGGAGCTGTTTTTT
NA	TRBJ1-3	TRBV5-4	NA	CASSLGGGGILSGNTIYF	TGTGCCAGCAGCTTGGGGGGGGGCGGAATACTCTCTGGAAACACCATATATTTT
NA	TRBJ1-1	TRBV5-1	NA	CASSLEPNGRNTEAFF	TGCGCCAGCAGCTTGGAACCTAACGGGAGAAACACTGAAGCTTTCTTT